Shown below are 15 T cell receptor beta chains from a single sample sequenced in a study of blood T cell repertoires in COVID-19. Here immunoSEQ multiplex PCR was the method, and the copy in TCRdb shows in-frame clones only, minus some. In the table there are 190,000 or so clones, 85% to 90% of which are singletons. Source material: peripheral blood. The receptors were sampled from a woman between 18 and 30 years old who had recovered from COVID-19.

The J gene is TRBJ2-3, the V gene TRBV5-8; no definite D call. CDR3 length equals 15 residues. Trimming pared 1 base from V and 3 bases from J, leaving 12 bases between. CDR1 and CDR2 from the germline V gene are SGHTS and YDEGEE. The DNA of the CDR3 is TGTGCCAGCAGCTTGCTTGCAGATTTTACAGATACGCAGTATTTT. Encoded protein: CASSLLADFTDTQYF.

The chain uses TRBV19 and TRBJ2-7, with TRBD1 identical over 8 bases. V lost 7 bases to trimming and J lost 5 bases; unmatched junction nucleotides: 7. Germline V gives CDR1 LNHDA, CDR2 SQIVND (reference sequence). This CDR3 comprises 13 residues. This chain's CDR3 is CASKEQGGNEQYF. CDR3 nucleotide sequence: TGTGCCAGTAAGGAACAGGGGGGAAACGAGCAGTACTTC.

In DNA form, the CDR3 reads TGTGCCAGCGAATACGGGACAGCCAGTGGGGAGCAGTACGTC. It codes for CASEYGTASGEQYV. This rearrangement joins TRBV2 to TRBJ2-7; 7 nucleotides match TRBD1. Germline V CDR1 and CDR2: SNHLY, FYNNEI. The CDR3 contains 14 residues. V lost 8 bases, J lost 7 bases, and 14 bases stayed unmatched.

This chain joins TRBV19 and TRBJ2-1; D not certain. Trimming shortened V by 3 bases and J by 1 base, and 16 bases separated the two germline ends. CDR1 is LNHDA, CDR2 SQIVND, per germline (reference sequence). The CDR3 sequence is 17 residues long. CDR3 DNA: TGTGCCAGTAGTATCTTGGGCTCGCTCATTTCCTACAATGAGCAGTTCTTC. This gives the protein CASSILGSLISYNEQFF.

The chain carries TRBV9 and TRBJ1-3; 7 bases are shared with TRBD1. This CDR3 comprises 15 residues. Germline V CDR1 and CDR2: SGDLS, YYNGEE. V shed 4 bases, J shed 4 bases, and the junction held 8 bases outside the gene matches. CDR3 protein: CASSPGTARGNTIYF. DNA of the CDR3: TGTGCCAGCAGCCCAGGGACAGCTAGAGGAAACACCATATATTTT.

This clone was seen only a few times. The DNA of the CDR3 is TGTGCCACCAGCAGGCCGACTAGCGGTAATGAGCAGTTCTTC. Translating it yields CATSRPTSGNEQFF. The chain is built from TRBV15 and TRBJ2-1; TRBD2 matches 9 bases. With 3 bases clipped from V and 7 bases from J, the junction kept 4 bases outside the gene matches. This CDR3 has 14 residues. Germline CDR1 reads LNHNV; CDR2 reads YYDKDF (reference sequence).

CDR3 sequence: CASSYPRDSIEAFF. The CDR3 coding sequence is TGTGCCAGCAGTTACCCCCGGGACAGCATTGAAGCTTTCTTT. V is TRBV6-6 and J is TRBJ1-1; 7 positions agree with TRBD1. V lost 2 bases, J lost 7 bases, and 7 bases stayed unmatched. Germline values: CDR1 MNHNY, CDR2 SVGAGI (reference sequence). The CDR3 sequence is 14 residues long.

This clone was recorded once. The rearrangement joins TRBV4-3 to TRBJ2-5; the D is unclear. Trimming cost V 0 bases and J 1 base, with 12 bases left between them. From germline, CDR1 is LGHNA and CDR2 YSLEER. The CDR3 totals 16 residues. This CDR3 is CASSQDQVDTQETQYF. DNA for the CDR3: TGCGCCAGCAGCCAAGATCAGGTAGACACCCAAGAGACCCAGTACTTC.

There are many counts of this clone. The chain is built from TRBV19 and TRBJ1-2, with TRBD1 matching 10 bases. This CDR3 region has 16 residues. Germline V gene data show CDR1 as LNHDA and CDR2 as SQIVND (reference sequence). V dropped 3 bases and J dropped 2; count of bases not matched to a gene: 6. In DNA, the CDR3 is TGTGCCAGTAGTATCCTAGTGACAGGGGGCAACTATGGCTACACCTTC. It encodes CASSILVTGGNYGYTF.

V gene TRBV24-1 combines with J gene TRBJ2-2, with D perhaps matching TRBD1 (5 bases). CDR1 and CDR2 from the germline V gene are KGHDR and SFDVKD. V shed 3 bases and J shed 6 bases, with 13 bases lying between them. The CDR3 is 15 residues long. The CDR3 region has the DNA TGTGCCACCAGTGATGCCACAGGAACTGCCGGGGAGCTGTTTTTT. The encoded protein is CATSDATGTAGELFF.

This sequence joins TRBV24-1 and TRBJ2-1, with 11 bases lining up with TRBD2. Per germline, CDR1 KGHDR and CDR2 SFDVKD. The CDR3 has 16 residues. The ends lost 4 bases at V and 3 bases at J; junction bases unmatched: 4. The DNA for the CDR3 is TGTGCCACCAGTGACGCCGGGACTAGCGGCTACAATGAGCAGTTCTTC. This translates into CATSDAGTSGYNEQFF.

The chain couples TRBV2 to TRBJ1-1; no clear D. CDR3 length equals 13 residues. CDR1 is SNHLY, CDR2 FYNNEI, per germline. V was cut by 8 bases and J by 0 bases, with 10 bases left in between. The CDR3 DNA reads TGTGCCAGCCTGCGGCAGCTGAACACTGAAGCTTTCTTT. This codes for CASLRQLNTEAFF.

The genes are TRBV18 and TRBJ2-1, with D tentatively TRBD1 (6 bases). Germline values: CDR1 KGHSH, CDR2 LQKENI. The CDR3 spans 13 residues. Trimming took off 3 bases at V and 10 bases at J, with 13 bases between the two ends. As DNA, the CDR3 is TGTGCCAGCTCACCCTATACAGGGCCCGAGCAGTTCTTC. Its translation: CASSPYTGPEQFF. The full variable domain, rest sourced from reference TRBV18 and TRBJ2-1, is NAGVMQNPRHLVRRRGQEARLRCSPMKGHSHVYWYRQLPEEGLKFMVYLQKENIIDESGMPKERFSAEFPKEGPSILRIQQVVRGDSAAYFCASSPYTGPEQFFGPGTRLTVL.

J is TRBJ2-7 and V is TRBV6-5; 8 positions agree with TRBD1. V shed 7 bases, J shed 2 bases, and the junction held 7 bases outside the gene matches. The V gene's germline CDR1 is MNHEY and CDR2 SVGAGI. The CDR3 length is 14 residues. The CDR3 DNA sequence: TGTGCCAGCACCCCGGACAGGGTCACCTACGAGCAGTACTTC. The encoded protein is CASTPDRVTYEQYF.

This clone was seen only once. The V and J genes are TRBV2 and TRBJ1-5; no reliable D call. V lost 7 bases and J 7 bases, leaving 11 bases between the germline ends. Germline values: CDR1 SNHLY, CDR2 FYNNEI. This CDR3 has 12 residues. The CDR3 DNA sequence: TGTGCCAGCAAGAGGGAAGGCCAGCCCCAGCATTTT. This codes for CASKREGQPQHF.